Below are 22 T cell receptor beta chains sequenced from a single sample in a study of blood T cell repertoires in COVID-19. The assay was immunoSEQ multiplex PCR, and TCRdb's table has in-frame clones only and misses some. Of 100,000 to 150,000 clones in the sample, more than 70% were seen once. The sample comprised peripheral blood. The receptors shown here come from a man of 80 years or more with active or convalescent COVID-19.

The chain has TRBV11-2 and TRBJ2-5; 7 bases align to TRBD2. V lost 2 bases and J lost 1; bases outside the gene matches: 7. The CDR3 loop spans 16 amino acids. Germline values: CDR1 SGHAT, CDR2 FQNNGV. The CDR3 loop reads CASSLMGGTSQETQYF. The DNA of the CDR3 is TGTGCCAGCAGCTTAATGGGGGGGACCTCCCAAGAGACCCAGTACTTC.

The V and J genes are TRBV18 and TRBJ2-5; maybe TRBD2 (7 bases). V was shortened by 0 bases and J by 5 bases, with 13 bases between the two germline ends. Germline lookup yields CDR1 KGHSH and CDR2 LQKENI. This CDR3 spans 15 amino acids. The CDR3 protein is CASSPPLRGGETQYF. DNA of the CDR3: TGTGCCAGCTCACCACCGCTCAGGGGAGGGGAGACCCAGTACTTC.

About this clone itself: The junction shows a germline mismatch at one end, possibly a read error. V usage is TRBV13 and J usage is TRBJ2-2, with 11 bases identical to TRBD2. The CDR3 has 12 residues. Looked up from germline, CDR1 is PRHDT and CDR2 is FYEKMQ (reference sequence). CDR3 bases: TGTGCCAGCAGCTACCTAGCGGGGGGGCTGTTTTTT. Its translation: CASSYLAGGLFF. Supplemented by reference TRBV13 and TRBJ2-2, the full variable domain reads AAGVIQSPRHLIKEKRETATLKCYPIPRHDTVYWYQQGPGQDPQFLISFYEKMQSDKGSIPDRFSAQQFSDYHSELNMSSLELGDSALYFCASSYLAGGLFFGEGSRLTVL.

This clone was found many times. The chain has TRBV7-9 and TRBJ2-3; 11 bases fit TRBD2. In germline, CDR1 is SEHNR, CDR2 FQNEAQ (reference sequence). V gave up 5 bases and J gave up 3 bases; unmatched junction bases: 7. The CDR3 contains 16 residues. The CDR3 sequence: CASSPLAGGLTDTQYF. CDR3 nucleotide sequence: TGTGCCAGCAGCCCTTTAGCGGGGGGGCTTACAGATACGCAGTATTTT.

The chain is built from TRBV10-3 and TRBJ1-1; TRBD1 matches 9 bases. Per germline, CDR1 ENHRY and CDR2 SYGVKD. The CDR3 extends over 12 amino acids. V shed 10 bases and J 4 bases; nucleotides not matched to a gene: 4. The CDR3 nucleotides read TGTGCCACCGGGACAGGGACCACTGAAGCTTTCTTT. It encodes CATGTGTTEAFF.

The rearrangement uses TRBV7-3 and TRBJ2-1; D perhaps matches TRBD1 (6 bases). The V gene lost 5 bases and the J gene lost 4 bases, with 15 bases spanning the gap. The CDR3 runs to 15 residues. Germline V lookup: CDR1 SGHTA, CDR2 FQGTGA. The CDR3 loop reads CASSQDGTTYNEQFF. The CDR3 nucleotides read TGTGCCAGCAGCCAAGACGGGACAACTTACAATGAGCAGTTCTTC.

J is TRBJ2-7 and V is TRBV7-9; 9 bases fit TRBD1. CDR1 SEHNR and CDR2 FQNEAQ come from the germline V gene (reference sequence). V was pared by 1 base and J by 1 base, with 8 bases of the junction left unmatched. CDR3 length: 17 amino acids. The CDR3 DNA sequence: TGTGCCAGCAGCTTAGGTCCCGGGACAGGGTATTCCTACGAGCAGTACTTC. It encodes CASSLGPGTGYSYEQYF.

This chain connects TRBV7-7 to TRBJ2-7; unclear D gene. The V end was cut by 4 bases, the J end by 4 bases, with 8 bases between. CDR3 size: 12 residues. CDR1 SSHAT and CDR2 FNYEAQ come from the germline V gene (reference sequence). The CDR3 DNA reads TGTGCCAGCAGCTCCCCCAGGTACGAGCAGTACTTC. The encoded protein is CASSSPRYEQYF.

This chain connects TRBV6-6 to TRBJ2-7, with D possibly being TRBD2 (6 bases). CDR1 is MNHNY and CDR2 is SVGAGI in the germline V gene (reference sequence). V lost 2 bases and J 2 bases, leaving 16 bases between the germline ends. The CDR3 runs to 16 residues. CDR3 sequence (DNA): TGTGCCAGCAGTTACGAGCAGGGACGGGGGACCTACGAGCAGTACTTC. Amino acids: CASSYEQGRGTYEQYF.

This clone was detected once. For the CDR3, the DNA is TGTGCCAGCAGCAAGGGGACACTTACTTCCTACGAGCAGTACTTC. Residues: CASSKGTLTSYEQYF. The chain combines TRBV2 with TRBJ2-7; a possible D gene is TRBD1 (6 bases). The V end lost 6 bases, the J end lost 1 base, and 16 bases lay between the germline ends. Germline V gene sequence: CDR1 SNHLY, CDR2 FYNNEI. The CDR3 is 15 residues long.

This sequence joins TRBV28 and TRBJ2-2, with 9 bases fitting TRBD2. The germline CDR1 and CDR2 sequences are MDHEN and SYDVKM. The CDR3 totals 16 residues. The J segment lost 3 bases and the V segment lost 3 bases, leaving 5 bases of the junction unmatched. CDR3 sequence reads: CASSFAAGGHTGELFF. The CDR3 nucleotides are TGTGCCAGCAGTTTCGCAGCGGGGGGCCACACCGGGGAGCTGTTTTTT.

The rearrangement links TRBV28 to TRBJ1-5; D unresolved. V dropped 7 bases and J dropped 0 bases, with 4 bases sitting between them. Germline CDR1 reads MDHEN; CDR2 reads SYDVKM. The CDR3 loop spans 12 amino acids. CDR3 sequence: CASTYSNQPQHF. CDR3 in DNA: TGTGCCAGCACCTATAGCAATCAGCCCCAGCATTTT.

V gene TRBV7-3 combines with J gene TRBJ2-3, with TRBD2 matching 9 bases. There are 16 residues in the CDR3. CDR1 and CDR2 from the germline V gene are SGHTA and FQGTGA. V was pared by 4 bases and J by 2 bases, with 7 bases of the junction left unmatched. CDR3 amino acids: CASSSTAGGFTDTQYF. CDR3 coding DNA: TGTGCCAGCAGCTCCACAGCGGGGGGTTTCACAGATACGCAGTATTTT.

This sequence joins TRBV25-1 and TRBJ2-3, with 7 bases matching TRBD2. Germline V gene sequence: CDR1 MGHDK, CDR2 SYGVNS. Trimming cost V 1 base and J 4 bases; bases outside gene matches: 8. The CDR3 is 16 amino acids. CDR3 bases: TGTGCCAGCAGTGAATGGTCGGCGGGGGTCGCAGATACGCAGTATTTT. Amino acid sequence: CASSEWSAGVADTQYF.

V and J are TRBV2 and TRBJ1-2; D perhaps matches TRBD1 (6 bases). This CDR3 spans 14 amino acids. V lost 1 base, J lost 6 bases, and 12 bases lay in between. Germline lookup yields CDR1 SNHLY and CDR2 FYNNEI. Here the CDR3 DNA reads TGTGCCAGCAGTGAAGACAGGGCCTGGCATGGCTACACCTTC. It is translated as CASSEDRAWHGYTF.

The chain has TRBV7-2 and TRBJ1-4; 7 nucleotides match TRBD1. CDR1 and CDR2 (germline): SGHTA, FQGNSA. This CDR3 comprises 14 residues. V was clipped by 4 bases and J by 8 bases; unmatched bases: 7. The CDR3 reads CASSSTGVWEKLFF. DNA for the CDR3: TGTGCCAGCAGCTCTACAGGGGTTTGGGAAAAACTGTTTTTT.

This clone was seen more than once but under ten times. The J gene is TRBJ1-6, the V gene TRBV5-8; TRBD1 matches at 9 bases. The CDR3 runs to 15 residues. With 4 bases clipped from V and 5 bases from J, the junction kept 4 bases outside the gene matches. CDR1 and CDR2 (germline): SGHTS, YDEGEE. The CDR3 loop is CASSLGQGDNSPLHF. CDR3 DNA: TGTGCCAGCAGCCTGGGACAGGGTGATAATTCACCCCTCCACTTT.

The genes are TRBV4-1 and TRBJ2-7; TRBD1 might be the D (6 bases). Between the trimmed V and J ends, which lost 4 bases and 6 bases, there was a span of 19 bases. Germline loops: CDR1 MGHRA, CDR2 YSYEKL. The CDR3 has 15 residues. The CDR3 DNA follows: TGCGCCAGCAGCCCGGCCCTCCAGCAGGGGTCCGAGCAGTACTTC. Its protein product is CASSPALQQGSEQYF.

The V call is TRBV4-3, the J call TRBJ1-1; D not resolved. Germline CDR1 reads LGHNA; CDR2 reads YSLEER. The CDR3 runs 16 residues. Trimming cost V 1 base and J 3 bases, with 15 bases left between them. The CDR3 nucleotides are TGCGCCAGCAGCCAAGTCTTGGGGAGTCGGGACACTGAAGCTTTCTTT. Translation: CASSQVLGSRDTEAFF.

The chain's CDR3 is CASSLEQASTDTQYF. Written as DNA, the CDR3 is TGTGCCAGCAGCTTAGAACAGGCAAGCACAGATACGCAGTATTTT. The chain employs TRBV7-9 and TRBJ2-3; TRBD1 is a possible D gene (5 bases). This CDR3 has 15 amino acids. The germline V gene encodes CDR1 SEHNR and CDR2 FQNEAQ (reference sequence). V shed 1 base and J shed 0 bases, with 8 bases lying between them.

J is TRBJ2-3 and V is TRBV28; D is uncertain. In germline, CDR1 is MDHEN, CDR2 SYDVKM. The CDR3 runs to 14 residues. Trimming cost V 3 bases and J 0 bases, with 7 bases left between them. The CDR3 here is CASSLAGSTDTQYF. In DNA, the CDR3 is TGTGCCAGCAGTTTGGCAGGTAGCACAGATACGCAGTATTTT.

The rearrangement uses TRBV7-5 and TRBJ2-3; the table's D call, TRBD2, was not checked against the DNA. TRBV7-5 is a known pseudogene. This CDR3 region has 17 residues. CDR3 in amino acids: CARSLGGSGFSTDTQYF. The CDR3 nucleotides are TGTGCCAGAAGCTTAGGGGGAAGCGGTTTTAGCACAGATACGCAGTATTTT.